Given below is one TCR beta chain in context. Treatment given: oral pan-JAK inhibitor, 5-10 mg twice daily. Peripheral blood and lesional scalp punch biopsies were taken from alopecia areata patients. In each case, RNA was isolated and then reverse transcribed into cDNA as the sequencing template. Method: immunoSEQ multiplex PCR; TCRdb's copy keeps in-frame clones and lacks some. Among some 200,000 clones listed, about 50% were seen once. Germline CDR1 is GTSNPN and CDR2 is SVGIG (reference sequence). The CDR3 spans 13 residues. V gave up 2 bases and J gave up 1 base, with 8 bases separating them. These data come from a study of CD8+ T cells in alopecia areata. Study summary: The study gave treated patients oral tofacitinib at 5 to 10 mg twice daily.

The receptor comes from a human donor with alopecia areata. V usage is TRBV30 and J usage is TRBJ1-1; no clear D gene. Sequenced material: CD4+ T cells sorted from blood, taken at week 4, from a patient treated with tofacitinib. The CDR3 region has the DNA TGTGCCTGGAGTACTGATCCGAACACTGAAGCTTTCTTT. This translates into CAWSTDPNTEAFF. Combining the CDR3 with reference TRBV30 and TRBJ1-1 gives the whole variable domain SQTIHQWPATLVQPVGSPLSLECTVEGTSNPNLYWYRQAAGRGLQLLFYSVGIGQISSEVPQNLSASRPQDRQFILSSKKLLLSDSGFYLCAWSTDPNTEAFFGQGTRLTVV.